This T cell receptor beta chain was sequenced for a study of regulatory T cells in long-lasting Graves disease. At the level of the study: The study counted Graves' disease as persistent given over 5 years of antithyroid drugs and positive TSH receptor antibodies.

Time point in this sample: persistent/refractory GD, antithyroid drugs over 5 years with positive TRAb. PBMC RNA served as the TCR library source. The patients were drawn from one endocrinology department in Xi'an, China. Both iRepertoire HTBI primers and Arm-PCR of CDR3 regions were used to build the TCR beta libraries. TCRdb passed the multiplex PCR reads through MiXCR, listing each CDR3 protein once. The sample holds over 350,000 distinct CDR3 sequences, around 20% seen once. From germline, CDR1 is SGHTA and CDR2 FQGNSA. The junction had 4 bases not matched to a gene; V was cut back by 4 bases and J by 6 bases. The CDR3 length is 14 residues. This clonotype was counted many times.

This receptor was taken from a female donor with Graves disease. Source: peripheral blood mononuclear cells (PBMCs), taken when the disease was refractory, from a patient treated with antithyroid drugs. The rearrangement uses TRBV7-2 and TRBJ1-4, with 8 bases that match TRBD1. CDR3 in amino acids: CASSSDRADEKLFF. The DNA for the CDR3 is TGTGCCAGCAGCTCGGACAGGGCCGATGAAAAACTGTTTTTT. The full variable domain, with the rest looked up from reference TRBV7-2 and TRBJ1-4, is GAGVSQSPSNKVTEKGKDVELRCDPISGHTALYWYRQSLGQGLEFLIYFQGNSAPDKSGLPSDRFSAERTGGSVSTLTIQRTQQEDSAVYLCASSSDRADEKLFFGSGTQLSVL.